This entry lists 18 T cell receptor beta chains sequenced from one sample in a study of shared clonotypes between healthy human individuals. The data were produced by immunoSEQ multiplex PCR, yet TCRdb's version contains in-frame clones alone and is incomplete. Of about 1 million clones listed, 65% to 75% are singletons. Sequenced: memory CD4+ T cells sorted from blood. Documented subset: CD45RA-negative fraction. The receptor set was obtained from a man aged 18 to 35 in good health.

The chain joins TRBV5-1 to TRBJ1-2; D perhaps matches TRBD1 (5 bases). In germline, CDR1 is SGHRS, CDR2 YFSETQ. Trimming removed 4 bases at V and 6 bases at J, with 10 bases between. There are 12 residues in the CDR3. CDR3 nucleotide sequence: TGCGCCAGCAGCCTGGGACTTGATGGCTACACCTTC. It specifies CASSLGLDGYTF.

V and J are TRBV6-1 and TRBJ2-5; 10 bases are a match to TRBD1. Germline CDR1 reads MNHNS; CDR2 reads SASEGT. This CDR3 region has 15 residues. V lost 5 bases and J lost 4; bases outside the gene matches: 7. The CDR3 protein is CASSRLRDRGETQYF. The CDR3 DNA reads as TGTGCCAGCAGTCGCCTCCGGGACAGGGGAGAGACCCAGTACTTC.

CDR3 loop: CASSAAPTSGRSYEQYF. CDR3 nucleotide sequence: TGTGCCAGCAGCGCGGCCCCGACTAGCGGGAGATCGTACGAGCAGTACTTC. The V and J genes are TRBV9 and TRBJ2-7; 12 bases align to TRBD2. The CDR3 contains 17 residues. With V trimmed by 3 bases and J by 4 bases, 11 bases remained unmatched. Per germline, CDR1 SGDLS and CDR2 YYNGEE.

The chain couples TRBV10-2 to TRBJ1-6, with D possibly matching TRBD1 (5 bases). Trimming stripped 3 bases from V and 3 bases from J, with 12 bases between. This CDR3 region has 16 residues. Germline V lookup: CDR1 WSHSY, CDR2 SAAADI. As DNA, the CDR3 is TGCGCCAGCAGTGACCGGGACGTTGACTATAATTCACCCCTCCACTTT. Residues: CASSDRDVDYNSPLHF.

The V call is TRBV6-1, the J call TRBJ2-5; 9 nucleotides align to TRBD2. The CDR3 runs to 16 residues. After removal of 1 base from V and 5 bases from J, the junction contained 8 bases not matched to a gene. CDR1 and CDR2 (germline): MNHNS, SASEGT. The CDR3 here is CASSEVGGGASETQYF. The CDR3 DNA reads TGTGCCAGCAGTGAAGTCGGCGGGGGGGCGTCGGAGACCCAGTACTTC.

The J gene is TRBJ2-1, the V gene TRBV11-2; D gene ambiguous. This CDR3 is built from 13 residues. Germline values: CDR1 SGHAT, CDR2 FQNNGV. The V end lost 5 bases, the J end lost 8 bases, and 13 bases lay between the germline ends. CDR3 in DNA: TGTGCCAGCAGCCCAGAAATGAGGCATGAGCAGTTCTTC. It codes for CASSPEMRHEQFF.

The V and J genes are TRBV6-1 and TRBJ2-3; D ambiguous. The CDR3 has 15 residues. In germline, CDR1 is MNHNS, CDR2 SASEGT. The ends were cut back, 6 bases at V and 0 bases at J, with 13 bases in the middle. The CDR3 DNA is TGTGCCAGCAGCAACCAAGTTTCTAGCACAGATACGCAGTATTTT. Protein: CASSNQVSSTDTQYF.

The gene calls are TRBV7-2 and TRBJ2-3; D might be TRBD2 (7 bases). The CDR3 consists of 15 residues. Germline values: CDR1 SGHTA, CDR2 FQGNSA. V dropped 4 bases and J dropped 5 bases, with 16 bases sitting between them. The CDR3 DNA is TGTGCCAGCAGCTCGCAGGCGGGGGCGGTAGATACGCAGTATTTT. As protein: CASSSQAGAVDTQYF.

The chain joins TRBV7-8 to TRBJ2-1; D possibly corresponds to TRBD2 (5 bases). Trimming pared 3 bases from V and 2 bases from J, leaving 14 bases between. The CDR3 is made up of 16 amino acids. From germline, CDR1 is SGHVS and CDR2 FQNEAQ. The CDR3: CASSFASGGPYNEQFF. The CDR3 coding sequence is TGTGCCAGCAGCTTCGCCAGCGGCGGACCCTACAATGAGCAGTTCTTC.

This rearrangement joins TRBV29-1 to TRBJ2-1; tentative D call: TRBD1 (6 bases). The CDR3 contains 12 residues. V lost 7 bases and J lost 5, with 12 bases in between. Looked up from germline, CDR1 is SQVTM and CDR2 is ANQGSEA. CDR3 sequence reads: CSGHTGNNEQFF. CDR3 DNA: TGCAGCGGTCATACAGGGAACAATGAGCAGTTCTTC.

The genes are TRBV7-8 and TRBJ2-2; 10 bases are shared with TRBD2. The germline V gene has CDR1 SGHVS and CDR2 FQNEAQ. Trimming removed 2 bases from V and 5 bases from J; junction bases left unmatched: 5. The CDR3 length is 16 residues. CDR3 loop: CASSLSGRARTGELFF. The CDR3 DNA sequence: TGTGCCAGCAGCTTAAGCGGGAGGGCTCGGACCGGGGAGCTGTTTTTT. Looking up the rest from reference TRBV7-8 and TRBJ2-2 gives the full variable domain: GAGVSQSPRYKVAKRGQDVALRCDPISGHVSLFWYQQALGQGPEFLTYFQNEAQLDKSGLPSDRFFAERPEGSVSTLKIQRTQQEDSAVYLCASSLSGRARTGELFFGEGSRLTVL.

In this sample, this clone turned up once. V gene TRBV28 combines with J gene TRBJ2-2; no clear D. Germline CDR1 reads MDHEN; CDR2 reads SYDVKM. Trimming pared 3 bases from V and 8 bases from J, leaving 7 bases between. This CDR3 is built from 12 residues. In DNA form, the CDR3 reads TGTGCCAGCAGTTTGACCTATGGGGAGCTGTTTTTT. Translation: CASSLTYGELFF.

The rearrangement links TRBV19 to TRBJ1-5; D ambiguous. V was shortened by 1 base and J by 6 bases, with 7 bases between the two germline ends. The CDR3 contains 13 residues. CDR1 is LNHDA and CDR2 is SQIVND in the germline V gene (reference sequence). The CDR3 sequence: CASSIGGTQPQHF. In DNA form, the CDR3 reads TGTGCCAGTAGTATAGGAGGCACTCAGCCCCAGCATTTT.

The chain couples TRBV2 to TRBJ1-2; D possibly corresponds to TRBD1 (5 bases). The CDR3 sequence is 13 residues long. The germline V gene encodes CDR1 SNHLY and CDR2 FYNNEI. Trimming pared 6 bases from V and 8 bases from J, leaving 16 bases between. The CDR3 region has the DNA TGTGCCAGCAGGGGGACCGAGAGGAACGGCTACACCTTC. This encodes CASRGTERNGYTF.

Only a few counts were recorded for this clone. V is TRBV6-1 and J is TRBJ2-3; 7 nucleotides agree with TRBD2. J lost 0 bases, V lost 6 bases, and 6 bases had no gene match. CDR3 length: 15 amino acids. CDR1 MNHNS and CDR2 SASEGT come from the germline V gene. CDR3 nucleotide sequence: TGTGCCAGCAGAATAAAGCGGGACAGCACAGATACGCAGTATTTT. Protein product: CASRIKRDSTDTQYF.

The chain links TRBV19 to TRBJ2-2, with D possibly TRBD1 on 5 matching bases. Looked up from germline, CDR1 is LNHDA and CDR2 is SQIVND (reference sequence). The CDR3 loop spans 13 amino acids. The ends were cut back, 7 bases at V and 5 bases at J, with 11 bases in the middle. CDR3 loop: CASTAGKTGELFF. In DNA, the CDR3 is TGTGCCAGTACCGCAGGGAAAACCGGGGAGCTGTTTTTT.

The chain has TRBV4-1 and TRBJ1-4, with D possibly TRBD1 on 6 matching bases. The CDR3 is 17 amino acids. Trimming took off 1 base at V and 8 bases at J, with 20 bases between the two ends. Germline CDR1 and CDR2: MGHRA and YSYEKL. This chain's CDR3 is CASSQVFPGALREKLFF. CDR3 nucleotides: TGCGCCAGCAGCCAAGTCTTCCCGGGGGCATTAAGGGAAAAACTGTTTTTT.

Written as DNA, the CDR3 is TGCGCCAGCAGCGCTATGACAGGGCGCAACGAGCAGTACTTC. Translation: CASSAMTGRNEQYF. This chain connects TRBV5-1 to TRBJ2-7, with TRBD1 matching 7 bases. Per germline, CDR1 SGHRS and CDR2 YFSETQ. V gave up 4 bases and J gave up 5 bases; unmatched junction bases: 9. This CDR3 spans 14 amino acids. The whole variable domain, remainder taken from reference TRBV5-1 and TRBJ2-7, is KAGVTQTPRYLIKTRGQQVTLSCSPISGHRSVSWYQQTPGQGLQFLFEYFSETQRNKGNFPGRFSGRQFSNSRSEMNVSTLELGDSALYLCASSAMTGRNEQYFGPGTRLTVT.